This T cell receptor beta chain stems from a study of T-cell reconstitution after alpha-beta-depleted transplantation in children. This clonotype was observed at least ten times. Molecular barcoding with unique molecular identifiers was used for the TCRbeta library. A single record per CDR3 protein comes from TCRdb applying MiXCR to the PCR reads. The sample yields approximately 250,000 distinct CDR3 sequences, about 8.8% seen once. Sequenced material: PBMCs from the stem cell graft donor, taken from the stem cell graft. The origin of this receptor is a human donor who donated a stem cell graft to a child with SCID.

The CDR3 coding sequence is TGCAGTGCCGGCCCCCTGGTTGGCTATGGCTACACCTTC. Protein: CSAGPLVGYGYTF. The chain has TRBV20-1 and TRBJ1-2; no firm D call. This CDR3 contains 13 residues. Per the germline V gene, CDR1 is DFQATT and CDR2 is SNEGSKA (reference sequence). Trimming removed 6 bases from V and 4 bases from J, with 15 bases in between.